The 12 T cell receptor beta chains below were found in one sample sequenced in a study of CXCR3-negative and CXCR3-positive naive CD8 T cells. UMI-tagged TRB cDNA libraries were built via 5' RACE. TCRdb re-called the 5' RACE reads, yielding one record per CDR3 amino acid sequence without DNA. Its clone listing holds about 39,000 distinct CDR3 sequences. Sequenced material: memory CD8+ T cells from blood. The origin of the receptors is a human donor in good health. Some clones in this sample may be carry-over from other donors' samples.

The rearrangement links TRBV20-1 to TRBJ2-3; TCRdb picks TRBD1, but there is no DNA to check that call. CDR3 length equals 14 residues. CDR1 and CDR2 from the germline V gene are DFQATT and SNEGSKA (reference sequence). The CDR3 region is CSARDLQGPDTQYF.

The chain carries TRBV6-5 and TRBJ2-5; no DNA is available, so the TRBD1 call from TCRdb remains unchecked. Germline assignment: CDR1 MNHEY and CDR2 SVGAGI. The CDR3 consists of 16 residues. CDR3 region: CASSSRDRRYQETQYF.

The rearrangement joins TRBV3-1 to TRBJ2-7; TCRdb's D call, TRBD1, is unchecked because there is no DNA. The CDR3 is 14 residues long. Per the germline V gene, CDR1 is LGHDT and CDR2 is YNNKEL (reference sequence). The CDR3 loop is CASSQVSVFSEQYF.

This chain joins TRBV7-6 and TRBJ2-7. Looked up from germline, CDR1 is SGHVS and CDR2 is FNYEAQ. The CDR3 spans 16 residues. The CDR3: CASSPSGETPGYEQYF.

By frequency, this clonotype registers medium-sized. V and J are TRBV7-9 and TRBJ2-5; the TRBD1 assignment by TCRdb is unverifiable without DNA. This CDR3 contains 15 residues. CDR1 and CDR2 (germline): SEHNR, FQNEAQ (reference sequence). CDR3 protein: CASSSEDRGQETQYF.

The rearrangement links TRBV19 to TRBJ2-1. Germline CDR1 reads LNHDA; CDR2 reads SQIVND (reference sequence). The length of the CDR3 is 14 residues. Here the CDR3 reads CASSRAMPYNEQFF.

The chain joins TRBV6-6 to TRBJ2-2; TCRdb returns TRBD2, unconfirmable since there is no DNA. Per the germline V gene, CDR1 is MNHNY and CDR2 is SVGAGI (reference sequence). The CDR3 runs to 18 residues. The CDR3 here is CASSYPNHPSLNTGELFF.

The chain links TRBV11-2 to TRBJ2-7; TCRdb calls TRBD2, which cannot be checked without DNA. The CDR3 length is 17 residues. The germline gives CDR1 SGHAT, CDR2 FQNNGV. CDR3 in amino acids: CASSLPSGMAPGYEQYF.

The rearrangement joins TRBV21-1 to TRBJ2-7; TCRdb designates TRBD1, a call that cannot be tested without DNA. TRBV21-1 is a listed pseudogene. The CDR3 length is 14 residues. This chain's CDR3 is CASSYRTGNYEQYF.

The rearrangement uses TRBV7-9 and TRBJ1-1; TCRdb returns TRBD1, unconfirmable since there is no DNA. The CDR3 totals 14 residues. The V gene's germline CDR1 is SEHNR and CDR2 FQNEAQ (reference sequence). CDR3 protein: CASSLWTVNTEAFF.

The chain is built from TRBV21-1 and TRBJ1-3; without DNA, the TCRdb call of TRBD1 cannot be checked. TRBV21-1 is shown as a pseudogene. This CDR3 is built from 18 residues. The CDR3 loop is CASSKRPPWTGLGNTIYF.

This chain uses TRBV7-9 with TRBJ1-1; absent DNA, TCRdb's TRBD1 call cannot be checked. CDR1 SEHNR and CDR2 FQNEAQ come from the germline V gene (reference sequence). The CDR3 contains 19 residues. CDR3 residues: CASSLERYRVEDIGTEAFF.